This TCR beta chain was captured in a study of blood T cell repertoires in COVID-19. Method: immunoSEQ multiplex PCR; TCRdb's copy keeps in-frame clones and lacks some. This sample yields some 400,000 clones, of which around 84% are seen a single time; around 1% belongs to the top ten. Germline V CDR1 and CDR2: SEHNR, FQNEAQ (reference sequence). V was pared by 4 bases and J by 3 bases, with 8 bases of the junction left unmatched. The CDR3 is 17 amino acids. The TCR originated in a human donor with acute or convalescent COVID-19. The donor label of this sample is uncertain. The V gene is TRBV7-9, the J gene TRBJ1-3; 11 nucleotides align to TRBD1. Sequencing was done on a sample of peripheral blood. CDR3 sequence reads: CASSSRAGTGGGNTIYF. In DNA, the CDR3 is TGTGCCAGCAGCTCCCGAGCCGGGACAGGGGGTGGAAACACCATATATTTT.